The 10 T cell receptor beta chains given below trace back to one sample, sequenced in a study of blood T cell repertoires in COVID-19. The repertoire was sequenced with immunoSEQ multiplex PCR; TCRdb's copy has only in-frame clones and lacks some. The sample holds approximately 300,000 clones, 70% to 90% seen once. The sequenced material came from PBMCs or T cells enriched from blood (not recorded which). The receptors originated from a woman between 18 and 29 years old who had recovered from COVID-19.

The rearrangement uses TRBV27 and TRBJ2-7, with 7 bases matching TRBD1. From germline, CDR1 is MNHEY and CDR2 SMNVEV (reference sequence). The CDR3 consists of 16 residues. V dropped 5 bases and J dropped 2; count of bases not matched to a gene: 12. In DNA, the CDR3 is TGTGCCAGCAGTGACACAGGGGAAATTTCCCCCTACGAGCAGTACTTC. The encoded protein is CASSDTGEISPYEQYF.

This chain joins TRBV7-2 and TRBJ2-1; TRBD2 is a possible D gene (5 bases). The CDR3 is 14 residues long. Trimming left V 4 bases short and J 3 bases short, with 10 bases between. The germline CDR1 and CDR2 sequences are SGHTA and FQGNSA. The CDR3 sequence: CASSYSRVYNEQFF. In DNA form, the CDR3 reads TGTGCCAGCAGCTATTCGAGGGTCTACAATGAGCAGTTCTTC. Combining the CDR3 with reference TRBV7-2 and TRBJ2-1 gives the whole variable domain GAGVSQSPSNKVTEKGKDVELRCDPISGHTALYWYRQSLGQGLEFLIYFQGNSAPDKSGLPSDRFSAERTGGSVSTLTIQRTQQEDSAVYLCASSYSRVYNEQFFGPGTRLTVL.

This chain joins TRBV2 and TRBJ2-3; 13 nucleotides agree with TRBD2. J lost 0 bases, V lost 4 bases, and 13 bases had no gene match. Germline assignment: CDR1 SNHLY and CDR2 FYNNEI. This CDR3 region has 20 residues. Written as DNA, the CDR3 is TGTGCCAGCAGTGCACCGACTAGCGGGGGGCCTGGTTTGAGCACAGATACGCAGTATTTT. It codes for CASSAPTSGGPGLSTDTQYF. The full variable domain, in which reference TRBV2 and TRBJ2-3 provide the parts outside the CDR3, is EPEVTQTPSHQVTQMGQEVILRCVPISNHLYFYWYRQILGQKVEFLVSFYNNEISEKSEIFDDQFSVERPDGSNFTLKIRSTKLEDSAMYFCASSAPTSGGPGLSTDTQYFGPGTRLTVL.

This clone was seen a few times. This chain joins TRBV11-1 and TRBJ1-1; 7 positions match TRBD1. This CDR3 region has 14 residues. J gave up 6 bases and V 1 base, and 5 bases lay outside the gene matches. Per germline, CDR1 SGHAT and CDR2 FQDESV (reference sequence). The CDR3 loop reads CASSLVGGASEAFF. The CDR3 nucleotides read TGTGCCAGCAGCTTAGTAGGGGGCGCCTCTGAAGCTTTCTTT. Full variable domain (rest looked up from reference TRBV11-1 and TRBJ1-1): EAEVAQSPRYKITEKSQAVAFWCDPISGHATLYWYRQILGQGPELLVQFQDESVVDDSQLPKDRFSAERLKGVDSTLKIQPAELGDSAMYLCASSLVGGASEAFFGQGTRLTVV.

This chain connects TRBV7-8 to TRBJ1-5; 7 bases match TRBD1. This CDR3 comprises 15 residues. The J segment lost 5 bases and the V segment lost 7 bases, leaving 11 bases of the junction unmatched. CDR1 and CDR2 (germline): SGHVS, FQNEAQ. The CDR3: CASTLGGRGDQPQHF. For the CDR3, the DNA is TGTGCCAGCACCTTGGGAGGCAGGGGGGATCAGCCCCAGCATTTT.

Details on this clone: The junction departs from the called germline gene at one end, perhaps through a read error. The chain joins TRBV15 to TRBJ2-1, with 11 bases matching TRBD1. Germline CDR1 reads LNHNV; CDR2 reads YYDKDF (reference sequence). The length of the CDR3 is 15 residues. CDR3 amino acids: CATNYGGQGVNEQFF. The CDR3 DNA follows: TGTGCTACCAATTATGGGGGACAGGGGGTGAATGAGCAGTTCTTC. Based on the CDR3 plus reference TRBV15 and TRBJ2-1, the full variable domain is DAMVIQNPRYQVTQFGKPVTLSCSQTLNHNVMYWYQQKSSQAPKLLFHYYDKDFNNEADTPDNFQSRRPNTSFCFLDIRSPGLGDTAMYLCATNYGGQGVNEQFFGPGTRLTVL.

This sequence joins TRBV3-1 (or the pseudogene TRBV3-2) and TRBJ1-2; no clear D. This CDR3 comprises 12 residues. Trimming left V 6 bases short and J 7 bases short, with 12 bases between. From germline, CDR1 is LGHDT and CDR2 YNNKEL (reference sequence). The CDR3 reads CASSPTEGGYTF. Here the CDR3 DNA reads TGTGCCAGCAGTCCGACGGAGGGTGGCTACACCTTC.

This sequence joins TRBV6-5 and TRBJ1-2, with a tentative D call TRBD1 (6 bases). The CDR3 runs to 12 residues. V lost 7 bases and J lost 5, with 11 bases in between. The V gene's germline CDR1 is MNHEY and CDR2 SVGAGI. This chain's CDR3 is CASTTRGYGYTF. The CDR3 DNA sequence: TGTGCCAGCACTACCAGGGGTTATGGCTACACCTTC.

CDR3 loop: CASSLGLGGQGGSPLHF. For the CDR3, the DNA is TGTGCCAGCAGCTTAGGCCTAGGCGGACAGGGAGGGTCACCCCTCCACTTT. The genes are TRBV13 and TRBJ1-6; 8 bases line up with TRBD1. CDR1 is PRHDT and CDR2 is FYEKMQ in the germline V gene (reference sequence). J lost 10 bases, V lost 0 bases, and 11 bases had no gene match. This CDR3 has 17 amino acids.

A few counts support this clone. This chain links TRBV5-1 with TRBJ1-2, with D tentatively TRBD1 (6 bases). The V end lost 2 bases, the J end lost 1 base, and 18 bases lay between the germline ends. The CDR3 is made up of 17 amino acids. Germline lookup yields CDR1 SGHRS and CDR2 YFSETQ. The CDR3 bases are TGCGCCAGCAGCTTTTTAAATTTAACAGGGATTAACTATGGCTACACCTTC. It codes for CASSFLNLTGINYGYTF.